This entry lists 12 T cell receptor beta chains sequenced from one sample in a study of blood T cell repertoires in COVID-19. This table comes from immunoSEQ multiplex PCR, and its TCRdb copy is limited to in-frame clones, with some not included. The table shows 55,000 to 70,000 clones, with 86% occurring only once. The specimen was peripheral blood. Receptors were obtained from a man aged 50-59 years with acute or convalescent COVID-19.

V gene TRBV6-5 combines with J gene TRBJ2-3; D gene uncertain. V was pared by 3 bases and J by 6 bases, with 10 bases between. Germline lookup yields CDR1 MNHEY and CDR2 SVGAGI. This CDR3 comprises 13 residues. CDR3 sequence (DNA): TGTGCCAGCAGTTATTCCGACGGGGATACGCAGTATTTT. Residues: CASSYSDGDTQYF.

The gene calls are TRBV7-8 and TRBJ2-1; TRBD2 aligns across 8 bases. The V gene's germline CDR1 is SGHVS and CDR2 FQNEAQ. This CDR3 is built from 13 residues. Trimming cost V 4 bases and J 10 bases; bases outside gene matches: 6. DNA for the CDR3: TGTGCCAGCAGCTCGCACTTAGCGGGAGAGCAGTTCTTC. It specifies CASSSHLAGEQFF.

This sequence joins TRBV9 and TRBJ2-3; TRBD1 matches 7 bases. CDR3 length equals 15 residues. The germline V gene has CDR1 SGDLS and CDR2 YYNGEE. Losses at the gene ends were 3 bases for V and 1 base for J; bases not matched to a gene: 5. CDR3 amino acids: CASSDRGRGTDTQYF. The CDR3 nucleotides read TGTGCCAGCAGCGACAGGGGAAGGGGCACAGATACGCAGTATTTT.

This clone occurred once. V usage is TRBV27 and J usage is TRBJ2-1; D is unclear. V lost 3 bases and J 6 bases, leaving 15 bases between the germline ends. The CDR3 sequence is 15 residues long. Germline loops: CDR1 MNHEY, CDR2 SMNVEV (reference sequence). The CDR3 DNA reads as TGTGCCAGCAGTTTTATTCCCATTGTGCGCAATGAGCAGTTCTTC. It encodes CASSFIPIVRNEQFF.

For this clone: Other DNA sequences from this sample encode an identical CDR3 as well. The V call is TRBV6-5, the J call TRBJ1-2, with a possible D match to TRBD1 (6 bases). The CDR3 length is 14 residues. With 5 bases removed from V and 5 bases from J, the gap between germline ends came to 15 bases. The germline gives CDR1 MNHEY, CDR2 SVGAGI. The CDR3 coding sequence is TGTGCCAGCAGTACGGGGGGCAGGCTTTATGGCTACACCTTC. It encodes CASSTGGRLYGYTF.

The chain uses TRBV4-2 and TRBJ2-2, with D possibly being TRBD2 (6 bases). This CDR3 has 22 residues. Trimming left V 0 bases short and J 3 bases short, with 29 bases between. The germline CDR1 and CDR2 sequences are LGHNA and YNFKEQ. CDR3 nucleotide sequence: TGTGCCAGCAGCCAAGAATTGGGGGGAAGCCCCCATACACTAACGGACACCGGGGAGCTGTTTTTT. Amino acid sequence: CASSQELGGSPHTLTDTGELFF.

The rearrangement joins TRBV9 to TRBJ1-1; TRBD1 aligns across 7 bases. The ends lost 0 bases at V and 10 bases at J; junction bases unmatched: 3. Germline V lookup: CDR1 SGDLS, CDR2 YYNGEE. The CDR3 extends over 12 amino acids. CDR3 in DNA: TGTGCCAGCAGCGTAGATGCAGGGGGAGCTTTCTTT. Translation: CASSVDAGGAFF.

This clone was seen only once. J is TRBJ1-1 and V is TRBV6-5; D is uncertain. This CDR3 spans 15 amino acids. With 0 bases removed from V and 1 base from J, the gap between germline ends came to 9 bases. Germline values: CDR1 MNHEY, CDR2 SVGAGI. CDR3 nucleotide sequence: TGTGCCAGCAGTTACTCGAGGCAGAAGAACACTGAAGCTTTCTTT. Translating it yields CASSYSRQKNTEAFF.

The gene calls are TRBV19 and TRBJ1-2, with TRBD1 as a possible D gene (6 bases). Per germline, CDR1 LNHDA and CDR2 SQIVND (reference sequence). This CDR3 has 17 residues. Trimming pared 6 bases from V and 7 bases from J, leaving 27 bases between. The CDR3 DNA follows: TGTGCCAGTAGCCTCGAGGGGGGGGACTACTTGTCTCTTGGCTACACCTTC. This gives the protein CASSLEGGDYLSLGYTF. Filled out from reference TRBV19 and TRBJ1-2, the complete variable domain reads DGGITQSPKYLFRKEGQNVTLSCEQNLNHDAMYWYRQDPGQGLRLIYYSQIVNDFQKGDIAEGYSVSREKKESFPLTVTSAQKNPTAFYLCASSLEGGDYLSLGYTFGSGTRLTVV.

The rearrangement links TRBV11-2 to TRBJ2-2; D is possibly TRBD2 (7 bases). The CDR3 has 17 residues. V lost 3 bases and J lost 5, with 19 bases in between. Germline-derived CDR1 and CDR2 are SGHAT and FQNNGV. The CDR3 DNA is TGTGCCAGCAGCTTTGAGTCCGGGGGGCCGGGTACCGGGGAGCTGTTTTTT. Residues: CASSFESGGPGTGELFF.

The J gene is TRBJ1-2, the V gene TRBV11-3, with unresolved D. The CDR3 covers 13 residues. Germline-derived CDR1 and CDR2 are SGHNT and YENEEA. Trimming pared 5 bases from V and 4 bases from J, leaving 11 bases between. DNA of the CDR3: TGTGCCAGCAGCCCCTGGGGAGCCTATGGCTACACCTTC. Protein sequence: CASSPWGAYGYTF.

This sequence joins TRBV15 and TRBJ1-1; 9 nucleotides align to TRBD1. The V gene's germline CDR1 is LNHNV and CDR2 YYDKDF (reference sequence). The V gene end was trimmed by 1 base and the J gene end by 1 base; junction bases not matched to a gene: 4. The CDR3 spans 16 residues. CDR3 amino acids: CATSRGKGQGNTEAFF. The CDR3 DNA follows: TGTGCCACCAGCAGAGGTAAGGGACAGGGGAACACTGAAGCTTTCTTT.